Below, 25 T cell receptor beta chains from the same sample are listed, as sequenced in a study of blood T cell repertoires in COVID-19. The assay was immunoSEQ multiplex PCR, and TCRdb's table has in-frame clones only and misses some. Here the sample spans over 250,000 clones, under 95% being singletons. The sequenced material came from PBMCs or T cells enriched from blood (not recorded which). These receptors came from a man aged 55-75 years who had recovered from COVID-19.

This sequence joins TRBV27 and TRBJ1-6; D possibly corresponds to TRBD1 (5 bases). The CDR3 length is 14 residues. Germline CDR1 is MNHEY and CDR2 is SMNVEV (reference sequence). Trimming cost V 3 bases and J 4 bases, with 7 bases left between them. The CDR3, as DNA: TGTGCCAGCAGTTTCGGGGGGTATAATTCACCCCTCCACTTT. Encoded protein: CASSFGGYNSPLHF.

This rearrangement joins TRBV27 to TRBJ2-5; 16 bases match TRBD2. The germline V gene has CDR1 MNHEY and CDR2 SMNVEV (reference sequence). J lost 4 bases, V lost 5 bases, and 10 bases had no gene match. This CDR3 spans 18 amino acids. The CDR3 spells CASSPGTSGGAYPETQYF. In DNA form, the CDR3 reads TGTGCCAGCAGTCCCGGGACTAGCGGGGGGGCCTACCCAGAGACCCAGTACTTC.

The rearrangement links TRBV9 to TRBJ1-1; D remains ambiguous. This CDR3 spans 14 amino acids. CDR1 and CDR2 (germline): SGDLS, YYNGEE. Trimming cost V 0 bases and J 3 bases, with 9 bases left between them. The CDR3 nucleotides are TGTGCCAGCAGCGTAGCTGGCGCGGACACTGAAGCTTTCTTT. Residues: CASSVAGADTEAFF.

The rearrangement uses TRBV7-2 and TRBJ1-2; D perhaps matches TRBD1 (5 bases). CDR3 length: 19 residues. The germline CDR1 and CDR2 sequences are SGHTA and FQGNSA. The V and J ends lost 5 bases and 4 bases respectively, with 29 bases between them. The DNA for the CDR3 is TGTGCCAGCAGCCCCCGTTCGGGCAGGGCTCCCTCGTATAGCTATGGCTACACCTTC. Translating gives CASSPRSGRAPSYSYGYTF.

V and J are TRBV3-1 (or the pseudogene TRBV3-2) and TRBJ2-1, with 12 bases matching TRBD2. The V gene's germline CDR1 is LGHDT and CDR2 YNNKEL (reference sequence). This CDR3 has 15 amino acids. V gave up 1 base and J gave up 7 bases; unmatched junction bases: 2. The CDR3 DNA sequence: TGTGCCAGCAGCCAAGCTAGCGGGAGGGGGAATGAGCAGTTCTTC. Protein: CASSQASGRGNEQFF.

Only a few counts were recorded for this clone. The rearrangement joins TRBV6-5 to TRBJ2-7; 8 positions match TRBD1. Trimming at V came to 9 bases and at J to 0 bases, leaving 7 bases not matched to a gene. Per the germline V gene, CDR1 is MNHEY and CDR2 is SVGAGI. This CDR3 comprises 14 residues. CDR3 in DNA: TGTGCCAGTAAAACAGGGGGGAGCTCCTACGAGCAGTACTTC. Translation gives CASKTGGSSYEQYF.

The chain employs TRBV7-3 and TRBJ1-2, with a tentative D call TRBD1 (6 bases). Germline V CDR1 and CDR2: SGHTA, FQGTGA. The CDR3 is 17 residues long. Trimming shortened V by 4 bases and J by 1 base, and 19 bases separated the two germline ends. CDR3 in DNA: TGTGCCAGCAGCTCGCAGGCGAGGGGGTACTATAACTATGGCTACACCTTC. It is translated as CASSSQARGYYNYGYTF.

The rearrangement uses TRBV11-2 and TRBJ2-1; D possibly corresponds to TRBD1 (5 bases). V was trimmed by 5 bases and J by 5 bases, leaving 16 bases between them. The germline V gene encodes CDR1 SGHAT and CDR2 FQNNGV. The CDR3 consists of 15 residues. The CDR3 bases are TGTGCCAGCAGCGGGCCTGGGGCAAATCACAATGAGCAGTTCTTC. It translates to CASSGPGANHNEQFF. Supplemented by reference TRBV11-2 and TRBJ2-1, the full variable domain reads EAGVAQSPRYKIIEKRQSVAFWCNPISGHATLYWYQQILGQGPKLLIQFQNNGVVDDSQLPKDRFSAERLKGVDSTLKIQPAKLEDSAVYLCASSGPGANHNEQFFGPGTRLTVL.

The rearrangement joins TRBV19 to TRBJ1-5; 9 nucleotides agree with TRBD1. Germline V gene lookup returns CDR1 LNHDA and CDR2 SQIVND (reference sequence). V shed 7 bases, J shed 4 bases, and the junction held 2 bases outside the gene matches. The CDR3 has 13 residues. CDR3 nucleotide sequence: TGTGCCAGTACCGGGACAGGGAATCAGCCCCAGCATTTT. It encodes CASTGTGNQPQHF.

The gene calls are TRBV4-1 and TRBJ2-5; perhaps TRBD2 as D (5 bases). The CDR3 length is 13 residues. Germline CDR1 and CDR2: MGHRA and YSYEKL. V dropped 4 bases and J dropped 6 bases, with 12 bases sitting between them. In DNA form, the CDR3 reads TGCGCCAGCAGCCCTGGACTGCTGAAGACCCAGTACTTC. Amino acids: CASSPGLLKTQYF.

V is TRBV2 and J is TRBJ2-6; D is possibly TRBD1 (6 bases). The length of the CDR3 is 16 residues. With 1 base removed from V and 2 bases from J, the gap between germline ends came to 9 bases. The germline V gene has CDR1 SNHLY and CDR2 FYNNEI. The DNA for the CDR3 is TGTGCCAGCAGTGAAGACAGGGTGGCTGGGGCCAACGTCCTGACTTTC. Translating it yields CASSEDRVAGANVLTF.

The chain employs TRBV19 and TRBJ1-2, with D unclear. Germline loops: CDR1 LNHDA, CDR2 SQIVND (reference sequence). The CDR3 loop spans 17 amino acids. CDR3 sequence: CGSCRGGVSDINYGYTF. Here the CDR3 DNA reads TGTGGATCCTGCCGGGGAGGCGTTTCAGACATAAACTATGGCTACACCTTC.

The CDR3 sequence is CASSPARAENTEAFF. The CDR3 DNA is TGTGCCAGCTCACCGGCCAGGGCCGAGAACACTGAAGCTTTCTTT. The chain employs TRBV18 and TRBJ1-1; TRBD1 might be the D (5 bases). V shed 3 bases and J shed 1 base, with 12 bases lying between them. This CDR3 is built from 15 residues. Per germline, CDR1 KGHSH and CDR2 LQKENI.

This clone showed up just once. The rearrangement links TRBV24-1 to TRBJ2-2; possible D gene TRBD1, 6 bases. The germline V gene encodes CDR1 KGHDR and CDR2 SFDVKD. This CDR3 comprises 15 residues. V was shortened by 9 bases and J by 1 base, with 14 bases between the two germline ends. CDR3 sequence: CATHAGTQNTGELFF. CDR3 nucleotide sequence: TGTGCCACCCACGCCGGGACACAGAACACCGGGGAGCTGTTTTTT.

This clone came up a few times. V usage is TRBV5-6 and J usage is TRBJ2-7; no firm D call. The CDR3 runs to 12 residues. Germline CDR1 and CDR2: SGHDT and YYEEEE. Trimming shortened V by 0 bases and J by 5 bases, and 6 bases separated the two germline ends. The chain's CDR3 is CASSLVFNEQYF. The DNA of the CDR3 is TGTGCCAGCAGCTTGGTGTTCAACGAGCAGTACTTC. Looking up the rest from reference TRBV5-6 and TRBJ2-7 gives the full variable domain: DAGVTQSPTHLIKTRGQQVTLRCSPKSGHDTVSWYQQALGQGPQFIFQYYEEEERQRGNFPDRFSGHQFPNYSSELNVNALLLGDSALYLCASSLVFNEQYFGPGTRLTVT.

The V and J genes are TRBV5-4 and TRBJ2-3, with 7 bases that match TRBD2. The V and J ends lost 4 bases and 6 bases, in that order; junction bases with no gene match: 2. The CDR3 spans 12 residues. Germline V lookup: CDR1 SGHNT, CDR2 YYREEE (reference sequence). The CDR3 protein is CASSLGRDTQYF. Written as DNA, the CDR3 is TGTGCCAGCAGCCTCGGGAGGGATACGCAGTATTTT.

The CDR3 loop is CASSQGGTGRGTGELFF. CDR3 sequence (DNA): TGTGCCAGCAGCCAAGGAGGGACAGGCCGCGGCACCGGGGAGCTGTTTTTT. The chain links TRBV3-1 (or the pseudogene TRBV3-2) to TRBJ2-2; 8 bases agree with TRBD1. V lost 1 base and J lost 4; bases outside the gene matches: 8. CDR1 is LGHDT and CDR2 is YNNKEL in the germline V gene (reference sequence). The CDR3 loop spans 17 amino acids.

The rearrangement links TRBV20-1 to TRBJ1-1; D is undetermined. Germline CDR1 is DFQATT and CDR2 is SNEGSKA (reference sequence). Trimming pared 3 bases from V and 2 bases from J, leaving 7 bases between. This CDR3 contains 12 residues. Here the CDR3 reads CSASRTNTEAFF. The CDR3 region has the DNA TGCAGTGCTAGTCGGACTAACACTGAAGCTTTCTTT.

As concerns this clone: The same CDR3 can be traced to other DNA sequences in this sample. The rearrangement links TRBV14 to TRBJ2-1; 10 bases agree with TRBD1. Unmatched junction bases numbered 0, after V lost 3 bases and J lost 4 bases. This CDR3 is 14 amino acids long. The germline CDR1 and CDR2 sequences are SGHDN and FVKESK. CDR3: CASSQDRGYNEQFF. CDR3 nucleotide sequence: TGTGCCAGCAGCCAGGACAGGGGGTACAATGAGCAGTTCTTC. Using reference TRBV14 and TRBJ2-1 for the parts outside the CDR3, the full variable domain is EAGVTQFPSHSVIEKGQTVTLRCDPISGHDNLYWYRRVMGKEIKFLLHFVKESKQDESGMPNNRFLAERTGGTYSTLKVQPAELEDSGVYFCASSQDRGYNEQFFGPGTRLTVL.

The chain carries TRBV27 and TRBJ2-7; 10 nucleotides line up with TRBD1. The CDR3 is made up of 12 amino acids. V dropped 6 bases and J dropped 5; count of bases not matched to a gene: 1. CDR1 and CDR2 (germline): MNHEY, SMNVEV (reference sequence). DNA of the CDR3: TGTGCCAGCAGGACAGGGGGCGACGAGCAGTACTTC. Its translation is CASRTGGDEQYF.

This chain uses TRBV25-1 with TRBJ1-6; D is unclear. Germline loops: CDR1 MGHDK, CDR2 SYGVNS. The CDR3 loop spans 15 amino acids. The germline V and J ends were trimmed by 7 bases and 7 bases, with 17 bases remaining between them. The CDR3 DNA sequence: TGTGCCAGCACAGACACACTGGTCCCAAATTCACCCCTCCACTTT. Encoded protein: CASTDTLVPNSPLHF. Filled out from reference TRBV25-1 and TRBJ1-6, the complete variable domain reads EADIYQTPRYLVIGTGKKITLECSQTMGHDKMYWYQQDPGMELHLIHYSYGVNSTEKGDLSSESTVSRIRTEHFPLTLESARPSHTSQYLCASTDTLVPNSPLHFGNGTRLTVT.

The rearrangement joins TRBV5-4 to TRBJ2-5; the match to TRBD2 covers 9 bases. The CDR3 totals 13 residues. Germline V gene sequence: CDR1 SGHNT, CDR2 YYREEE (reference sequence). Written as DNA, the CDR3 is TGTGCGCTGGGAGCGGGGGGTCAAGAGACCCAGTACTTC. Translation: CALGAGGQETQYF.

The chain employs TRBV18 and TRBJ2-4, with 11 bases matching TRBD2. The CDR3 is 17 amino acids. With 4 bases clipped from V and 7 bases from J, the junction kept 12 bases outside the gene matches. CDR1 is KGHSH and CDR2 is LQKENI in the germline V gene. The CDR3 spells CASSHTVLAGETNIQYF. The DNA for the CDR3 is TGTGCCAGCTCACATACTGTACTAGCGGGAGAAACCAACATTCAGTACTTC.

V usage is TRBV5-4 and J usage is TRBJ2-3, with D possibly matching TRBD1 (5 bases). CDR1 SGHNT and CDR2 YYREEE come from the germline V gene (reference sequence). With 0 bases removed from V and 2 bases from J, the gap between germline ends came to 10 bases. The CDR3 has 15 residues. CDR3 in amino acids: CASSLAGNPTDTQYF. In nucleotides, the CDR3 is TGTGCCAGCAGCTTGGCAGGGAATCCCACAGATACGCAGTATTTT. The full variable domain, completed using reference TRBV5-4 and TRBJ2-3, is ETGVTQSPTHLIKTRGQQVTLRCSSQSGHNTVSWYQQALGQGPQFIFQYYREEENGRGNFPPRFSGLQFPNYSSELNVNALELDDSALYLCASSLAGNPTDTQYFGPGTRLTVL.

V gene TRBV18 combines with J gene TRBJ1-1, with D possibly matching TRBD1 (6 bases). Looked up from germline, CDR1 is KGHSH and CDR2 is LQKENI. CDR3 size: 15 residues. Between the trimmed V and J ends, which lost 1 base and 2 bases, there was a span of 11 bases. The CDR3 nucleotides read TGTGCCAGCTCACCACGGTGGGGACAAAACACTGAAGCTTTCTTT. Its translation: CASSPRWGQNTEAFF.